The 27 T cell receptor beta chains in this list originate from one sample, sequenced in a study of T cells after yellow fever vaccination. Using its own MiXCR run on the 5' RACE reads, TCRdb lists one record per CDR3 protein. The table shows some 400,000 distinct CDR3 sequences, with roughly a sixth occurring only once. The sample in question was PBMCs, obtained before the yellow fever booster vaccination. The receptors were gathered from a man aged 18 to 30 who received the YFV17D yellow fever vaccine.

V is TRBV2 and J is TRBJ2-7; D might be TRBD1 or TRBD2, each matching 5 bases. The CDR3 contains 15 residues. V was cut by 4 bases and J by 7 bases, with 20 bases left in between. In germline, CDR1 is SNHLY, CDR2 FYNNEI. This CDR3 reads CASSGSGTAWGEQYF. Written as DNA, the CDR3 is TGTGCCAGCAGTGGATCGGGGACGGCTTGGGGGGAGCAGTACTTC.

This clonotype has only a few counts. The rearrangement uses TRBV12-3 or TRBV12-4 and TRBJ2-5; D possibly corresponds to TRBD2 (6 bases). The V and J ends lost 0 bases and 5 bases respectively, with 13 bases between them. The CDR3 runs 15 residues. CDR3 sequence: CASSLAGRRMETQYF. DNA for the CDR3: TGTGCCAGCAGTTTAGCGGGGAGGAGAATGGAGACCCAGTACTTC.

This clonotype appeared a few times. This chain connects TRBV5-1 to TRBJ1-1; D not certain. V gave up 0 bases and J gave up 1 base, with 7 bases separating them. CDR3 length: 14 amino acids. In germline, CDR1 is SGHRS, CDR2 YFSETQ. The CDR3 reads CASSLVPANTEAFF. In DNA form, the CDR3 reads TGCGCCAGCAGCTTGGTGCCCGCGAACACTGAAGCTTTCTTT.

Many counts were recorded for this clonotype. The J gene is TRBJ2-3, the V gene TRBV5-1; the D is unclear. V was cut by 5 bases and J by 5 bases, with 15 bases left in between. This CDR3 comprises 14 residues. Germline CDR1 and CDR2: SGHRS and YFSETQ. CDR3 loop: CASSGDSRRDTQYF. The CDR3 DNA is TGCGCCAGCAGTGGAGATTCTCGGAGAGATACGCAGTATTTT. Full variable domain (missing parts from reference TRBV5-1 and TRBJ2-3): KAGVTQTPRYLIKTRGQQVTLSCSPISGHRSVSWYQQTPGQGLQFLFEYFSETQRNKGNFPGRFSGRQFSNSRSEMNVSTLELGDSALYLCASSGDSRRDTQYFGPGTRLTVL.

The CDR3 loop reads CSASWAPHEFTDTQYF. CDR3 in DNA: TGCAGTGCTAGCTGGGCCCCTCATGAATTCACAGATACGCAGTATTTT. The J gene is TRBJ2-3, the V gene TRBV20-1, with no clear D. In germline, CDR1 is DFQATT, CDR2 SNEGSKA (reference sequence). Trimming shortened V by 3 bases and J by 2 bases, and 18 bases separated the two germline ends. This CDR3 comprises 16 residues.

The CDR3 reads CASRQAGSVYNEQFF. The CDR3 nucleotides are TGCGCCAGCAGGCAGGCGGGGTCGGTTTACAATGAGCAGTTCTTC. J is TRBJ2-1 and V is TRBV5-1; D might be TRBD2 (6 bases). CDR1 and CDR2 (germline): SGHRS, YFSETQ. The CDR3 is made up of 15 amino acids. V lost 5 bases and J 4 bases, leaving 16 bases between the germline ends. Full variable domain (missing parts from reference TRBV5-1 and TRBJ2-1): KAGVTQTPRYLIKTRGQQVTLSCSPISGHRSVSWYQQTPGQGLQFLFEYFSETQRNKGNFPGRFSGRQFSNSRSEMNVSTLELGDSALYLCASRQAGSVYNEQFFGPGTRLTVL.

In its sample, this clonotype was seen a few times. V usage is TRBV15 and J usage is TRBJ2-1; D remains unclear. The CDR3 sequence is 11 residues long. Trimming removed 8 bases from V and 0 bases from J, with 2 bases in between. From germline, CDR1 is LNHNV and CDR2 YYDKDF (reference sequence). CDR3 DNA sequence: TGTGCCACCGGCTCCTACAATGAGCAGTTCTTC. Protein sequence: CATGSYNEQFF.

The table lists this clonotype with a few counts. The V call is TRBV27, the J call TRBJ2-3; D is undetermined. Per germline, CDR1 MNHEY and CDR2 SMNVEV (reference sequence). Trimming took off 2 bases at V and 2 bases at J, with 8 bases between the two ends. The CDR3 is made up of 14 amino acids. In nucleotides, the CDR3 is TGTGCCAGCAGTTTAGGTCTGTACACAGATACGCAGTATTTT. Residues: CASSLGLYTDTQYF.

The CDR3 here is CASSQDRESRPGGQFF. The CDR3 DNA sequence: TGCGCCAGCAGCCAAGATCGGGAGTCCCGACCCGGAGGGCAGTTCTTC. The genes are TRBV4-3 and TRBJ2-1; perhaps TRBD2 as D (6 bases). This CDR3 region has 16 residues. Trimming shortened V by 0 bases and J by 12 bases, and 21 bases separated the two germline ends. Germline V lookup: CDR1 LGHNA, CDR2 YSLEER.

The chain combines TRBV29-1 with TRBJ2-3; D is unclear. The germline V and J ends were trimmed by 1 base and 3 bases, with 8 bases remaining between them. The CDR3 is made up of 13 amino acids. Looked up from germline, CDR1 is SQVTM and CDR2 is ANQGSEA. The DNA of the CDR3 is TGCAGCGTTGAAGCCCGCTTTACAGATACGCAGTATTTT. Translated, it gives CSVEARFTDTQYF.

The rearrangement uses TRBV7-9 and TRBJ2-1; 10 bases are a match to TRBD2. J lost 7 bases, V lost 5 bases, and 8 bases had no gene match. This CDR3 has 15 residues. In germline, CDR1 is SEHNR, CDR2 FQNEAQ (reference sequence). For the CDR3, the DNA is TGTGCCAGCAGCCCCGGTGCTAGCGGGGGTAATGAGCAGTTCTTC. Translated, it gives CASSPGASGGNEQFF.

This clonotype was counted between two and nine times. The V call is TRBV5-5, the J call TRBJ1-2; unclear D gene. Germline lookup yields CDR1 SGHKS and CDR2 YYEKEE (reference sequence). This CDR3 is 15 amino acids long. Trimming shortened V by 1 base and J by 4 bases, and 14 bases separated the two germline ends. CDR3 region: CASSLLTGVGYGYTF. The CDR3 DNA reads TGTGCCAGCAGCTTGCTTACTGGGGTCGGCTATGGCTACACCTTC.

The gene calls are TRBV5-6 and TRBJ1-6; TRBD1 might be the D (6 bases). V was cut by 3 bases and J by 1 base, with 26 bases left in between. The CDR3 runs 21 residues. Germline CDR1 and CDR2: SGHDT and YYEEEE. CDR3 in amino acids: CASSSHRPGQRAWSYNSPLHF. In DNA form, the CDR3 reads TGTGCCAGCAGCTCTCATCGGCCGGGACAACGTGCTTGGTCCTATAATTCACCCCTCCACTTT.

This clonotype was detected ten times or more. The rearrangement uses TRBV5-1 and TRBJ2-5, with D perhaps matching TRBD1 or TRBD2 (5 bases each). This CDR3 comprises 14 residues. Germline loops: CDR1 SGHRS, CDR2 YFSETQ. V lost 0 bases and J lost 5, with 11 bases in between. The CDR3 loop is CASSLVGPGETQYF. The CDR3 nucleotides are TGCGCCAGCAGCTTGGTGGGGCCGGGGGAGACCCAGTACTTC.

In DNA form, the CDR3 reads TGCAGTGCTCCTCGTTCAGGAGTCTACGAGCAGTACTTC. Protein product: CSAPRSGVYEQYF. V and J are TRBV20-1 and TRBJ2-7; no reliable D call. The germline V gene has CDR1 DFQATT and CDR2 SNEGSKA (reference sequence). Trimming cost V 5 bases and J 3 bases, with 14 bases left between them. There are 13 residues in the CDR3.

A few counts support this clonotype. The chain links TRBV4-2 to TRBJ2-7; tentative D call: TRBD2 (5 bases). CDR1 and CDR2 from the germline V gene are LGHNA and YNFKEQ. The ends were cut back, 0 bases at V and 5 bases at J, with 20 bases in the middle. CDR3 length: 17 residues. The CDR3 DNA reads TGTGCCAGCAGCCAAGAATCCCCCGGAGGCCGGAAGAACGAGCAGTACTTC. The encoded protein is CASSQESPGGRKNEQYF.

This clonotype was counted a few times. The chain employs TRBV6-5 and TRBJ2-3; TRBD2 might be the D (5 bases). The CDR3 totals 13 residues. Trimming pared 7 bases from V and 5 bases from J, leaving 13 bases between. The V gene's germline CDR1 is MNHEY and CDR2 SVGAGI. CDR3 protein: CASTGGSLDTQYF. The CDR3 DNA reads as TGTGCCAGCACCGGAGGTTCATTAGATACGCAGTATTTT.

This clonotype appeared a few times. This chain uses TRBV25-1 with TRBJ1-1; D unclear. From germline, CDR1 is MGHDK and CDR2 SYGVNS. The CDR3 is made up of 15 amino acids. V lost 1 base and J lost 3, with 12 bases in between. The CDR3 here is CASSESGGSYTEAFF. CDR3 nucleotide sequence: TGTGCCAGCAGTGAATCTGGAGGGTCATACACTGAAGCTTTCTTT.

This clonotype was observed a few times. V and J are TRBV3-1 and TRBJ2-6; 10 nucleotides agree with TRBD1. CDR3 size: 19 residues. V lost 4 bases and J lost 2; bases outside the gene matches: 11. Germline loops: CDR1 LGHDT, CDR2 YNNKEL (reference sequence). DNA for the CDR3: TGTGCCAGCAGCCCGCTCCTATTGGGACAGGGGACTGGGGCCAACGTCCTGACTTTC. Its protein is CASSPLLLGQGTGANVLTF.

This clonotype has just a few counts. The chain has TRBV24-1 and TRBJ2-1; unclear D gene. The length of the CDR3 is 16 residues. With 11 bases removed from V and 4 bases from J, the gap between germline ends came to 23 bases. Per the germline V gene, CDR1 is KGHDR and CDR2 is SFDVKD. This CDR3 is CAILDRRYSIYNEQFF. CDR3 nucleotide sequence: TGTGCCATCCTGGATCGACGCTACTCAATTTACAATGAGCAGTTCTTC.

The chain carries TRBV12-3 or TRBV12-4 and TRBJ2-7; TRBD2 aligns across 11 bases. The CDR3 has 18 amino acids. Germline trimming cut 7 bases from V and 2 bases from J; bases unmatched to any gene: 16. CDR3 protein: CASNLDLGLAGGPYEQYF. CDR3 bases: TGTGCCAGCAATCTTGATCTCGGCCTAGCGGGGGGCCCCTACGAGCAGTACTTC.

This clonotype was picked up one time. The V gene is TRBV5-3, the J gene TRBJ2-3; 8 nucleotides match TRBD1. TRBV5-3 is treated as an ORF (open reading frame) with a function not yet certain. The CDR3 runs 13 residues. The V and J ends lost 9 bases and 4 bases, in that order; junction bases with no gene match: 7. Here the CDR3 DNA reads TGTGCCATTGGACAGGGTCCCGCAGATACGCAGTATTTT. It encodes CAIGQGPADTQYF.

In this sample, this clonotype turned up many times. The chain links TRBV6-2 or TRBV6-3 to TRBJ2-2; D is unclear. The CDR3 is 13 amino acids. Germline CDR1 is MNHEY and CDR2 is SVGEGT. With 5 bases removed from V and 7 bases from J, the gap between germline ends came to 11 bases. The CDR3 DNA sequence: TGTGCCAGCAGTGAATTAGCCATCGGGGAGCTGTTTTTT. Amino acid sequence: CASSELAIGELFF.

The chain combines TRBV10-3 with TRBJ1-1; D call uncertain. CDR3 size: 13 residues. Germline V gene sequence: CDR1 ENHRY, CDR2 SYGVKD. Trimming left V 8 bases short and J 0 bases short, with 10 bases between. The CDR3 DNA reads as TGTGCCATCCGGAGGCCCATGAACACTGAAGCTTTCTTT. Residues: CAIRRPMNTEAFF.

The chain couples TRBV7-9 to TRBJ1-6; D gene unclear. Germline assignment: CDR1 SEHNR and CDR2 FQNEAQ (reference sequence). V was trimmed by 5 bases and J by 7 bases, leaving 18 bases between them. The CDR3 length is 16 residues. This chain's CDR3 is CASSAQRTGLNSPLHF. CDR3 DNA sequence: TGTGCCAGCAGCGCACAAAGGACGGGCCTCAATTCACCCCTCCACTTT.

The chain carries TRBV29-1 and TRBJ2-1; TRBD1 matches at 11 bases. This CDR3 is built from 15 residues. V gave up 6 bases and J gave up 0 bases; unmatched junction bases: 4. Germline V gene data show CDR1 as SQVTM and CDR2 as ANQGSEA. The CDR3 DNA follows: TGCAGCGTCCTCGGGACAGGGGGCTCCTACAATGAGCAGTTCTTC. Its protein is CSVLGTGGSYNEQFF.

In regard to this clonotype: The germline gene is not matched at one end of the junction; a read error may be the cause. The rearrangement joins TRBV27 to TRBJ1-4; D is uncertain. CDR3 length: 16 amino acids. Germline CDR1 MNHEY, CDR2 SMNVEV (reference sequence). The CDR3 is CASSLSYFATIEKLFF. The CDR3 nucleotides read TGTGCCAGCAGTTTATCCTATTTTGCAACTATTGAAAAACTGTTTTTT.